The T cell receptor (beta chain) described here comes from a study of CD8 T cells in Susac syndrome. Looking at the study overall: At the time of blood draw, patients with Susac syndrome were therapy-naive, receiving corticosteroids, or receiving intravenous immunoglobulin alone.

Study conclusions and caveats: The total CD8+ repertoires contained about 16 Susac-specific public clones, and the CD8+ TEMRA repertoires contained about 5. Among people with Susac, CD8+ clonal expansion was greatest in TEMRA cells and active patients.

Reverse transcription of about 0.5 to 1 ug RNA was carried out with random hexamers. TCRdb ran MiXCR on the immunoSEQ multiplex PCR reads and lists one entry per CDR3 protein. The table has about 76,000 distinct CDR3 sequences, 93% seen once; the top ten hold roughly 0.47%. With regard to this clonotype: Antigen unknown.

This CDR3 contains 16 residues. The V gene's germline CDR1 is SGDLS and CDR2 YYNGEE. Trimming cost V 3 bases and J 5 bases; bases outside gene matches: 14. The diagnostic criteria were recently defined, and patients with Susac syndrome met them for definite or probable disease. This sequence originates from a human donor with Susac syndrome. J is TRBJ2-7 and V is TRBV9; 7 nucleotides line up with TRBD2. Sequencing was performed on CD8+ T cells from PBMCs. The CDR3 DNA reads TGTGCCAGCAGCGAGAATCCCCGGGGGGTTATCCACGAGCAGTACTTC. Residues: CASSENPRGVIHEQYF.